This TCR beta chain stems from a study of CXCR3-negative and CXCR3-positive naive CD8 T cells. General study results and limits: Upon cryopreservation, CXCR3 expression partially decreased, and most assays used fresh PBMCs. Naive cells that were CXCR3-positive had more hydrophobic TRB CDR3s (compared with CXCR3-negative naive cells).

The TRB libraries of cDNA were built by UMI-labeled 5' RACE. TCRdb reprocessed the 5' RACE reads, keeping one entry per CDR3 protein, no DNA. The sample table includes 90,000 to 150,000 distinct CDR3 sequences. As to this clonotype: The antigen is undetermined.

At hundreds of thousands of cells each, triplicate sorts were carried out for each CD8+ T cell subset. The CDR3 covers 16 residues. Germline-derived CDR1 and CDR2 are SEHNR and FQNEAQ (reference sequence). This TCR came from a human donor in good health. Some clones in this sample may be carry-over from other donors' samples. The genes are TRBV7-9 and TRBJ2-1; the D call from TCRdb, TRBD1, cannot be confirmed without DNA. The sequencing sample was made of naive CXCR3+ CD8+ T cells from blood. Sample subset: CD45RO-CCR7+CD27+CD95- naive CD8+ T cells expressing CXCR3 (TNR3+). CDR3 region: CASSYVPEVGSNEQFF.